Here is one TCR beta chain with its context. This sample also contains other DNA sequences that code for the same CDR3. There are 12 residues in the CDR3. Trimming removed 3 bases at V and 4 bases at J, with 7 bases between. Germline V lookup: CDR1 MDHEN, CDR2 SYDVKM. These data come from a study of blood T cell repertoires in COVID-19. The assay was immunoSEQ multiplex PCR, and TCRdb's table has in-frame clones only and misses some. The data contain 300,000 or so clones, more than 75% of them singletons. The chain links TRBV28 to TRBJ2-7; D remains ambiguous. The sample comprised peripheral blood. The source of this sequence is a man between 65 and 80 years old with acute or convalescent COVID-19. In DNA form, the CDR3 reads TGTGCCAGCAGTTTGTCGCGGTACGAGCAGTACTTC. Amino acid sequence: CASSLSRYEQYF.